A single sample gave rise to the 22 T cell receptor beta chains below, sequenced in a study of blood T cells in healthy people across ages. The authors ran a second PCR of 7 to 11 cycles using a sample-barcoded 5' primer and a J-beta primer mix. Using its own MiXCR run on the 5' RACE reads, TCRdb lists one record per CDR3 protein. The sample includes about 780,000 distinct CDR3 sequences, around 24% seen only once; the top ten take roughly 3.1%. This sample also belongs to another study, concerning T cells of mothers and their children.

Sequenced input: blood. The receptor source for this set is a boy between 5 and 17 years old in good health.

CDR3 loop: CASSGQDTQYF. The CDR3 region has the DNA TGTGCCAGCAGTGGTCAGGATACGCAGTATTTT. The J gene is TRBJ2-3, the V gene TRBV2; D is unresolved. Looked up from germline, CDR1 is SNHLY and CDR2 is FYNNEI. This CDR3 is built from 11 residues. With 4 bases removed from V and 6 bases from J, the gap between germline ends came to 5 bases.

This clonotype came up a few times. The chain combines TRBV9 with TRBJ1-2; D is unresolved. CDR1 SGDLS and CDR2 YYNGEE come from the germline V gene. This CDR3 is 16 amino acids long. V was pared by 0 bases and J by 7 bases, with 19 bases between. The CDR3: CASSVVALAGGSGYTF. In DNA, the CDR3 is TGTGCCAGCAGCGTAGTCGCTTTGGCAGGCGGGAGTGGCTACACCTTC.

This clonotype was picked up a small number of times. The chain carries TRBV5-1 and TRBJ2-5; D is perhaps TRBD1 (5 bases). The V end lost 2 bases, the J end lost 2 bases, and 16 bases lay between the germline ends. This CDR3 region has 16 residues. Germline V lookup: CDR1 SGHRS, CDR2 YFSETQ. In DNA form, the CDR3 reads TGCGCCAGCAGCTTAGGGGTAATAAGGTCTCAAGAGACCCAGTACTTC. Translated, it gives CASSLGVIRSQETQYF.

The chain links TRBV6-6 to TRBJ2-1; 10 bases align to TRBD2. Germline-derived CDR1 and CDR2 are MNHNY and SVGAGI (reference sequence). This CDR3 contains 13 residues. Trimming at V came to 11 bases and at J to 4 bases, leaving 5 bases not matched to a gene. The CDR3: CAFSGGGYNEQFF. The DNA of the CDR3 is TGTGCCTTCAGCGGGGGGGGTTACAATGAGCAGTTCTTC.

This clonotype was recorded a few times. This chain links TRBV4-1 with TRBJ1-2, with a possible D match to TRBD1 (6 bases). The V gene lost 2 bases and the J gene lost 0 bases, with 13 bases spanning the gap. The CDR3 loop spans 16 amino acids. Germline V CDR1 and CDR2: MGHRA, YSYEKL. The CDR3 DNA reads as TGCGCCAGCAGCCAATCGACAGGAAGCGCTAACTATGGCTACACCTTC. It specifies CASSQSTGSANYGYTF.

This sequence joins TRBV7-6 and TRBJ1-1; no clear D gene. Between the trimmed V and J ends, which lost 5 bases and 0 bases, there was a span of 10 bases. This CDR3 has 14 residues. CDR1 SGHVS and CDR2 FNYEAQ come from the germline V gene. CDR3 loop: CASSGKGLNTEAFF. CDR3 DNA sequence: TGTGCCAGCAGCGGAAAGGGTCTGAACACTGAAGCTTTCTTT.

This clonotype was seen repeatedly, ten times or more. The chain recombines TRBV6-5 with TRBJ1-6, with 10 bases fitting TRBD1. Germline CDR1 is MNHEY and CDR2 is SVGAGI. J gave up 7 bases and V 6 bases, and 6 bases lay outside the gene matches. CDR3 size: 15 residues. CDR3 nucleotide sequence: TGTGCCAGCAGGACCGCGACAGGGGGCAATTCACCCCTCCACTTT. Translated, it gives CASRTATGGNSPLHF.

This clonotype was found a few times. The CDR3 loop reads CASTPAGDTGELFF. Written as DNA, the CDR3 is TGTGCCAGCACCCCGGCAGGGGACACCGGGGAGCTGTTTTTT. The chain carries TRBV9 and TRBJ2-2, with D maybe TRBD1 (6 bases). The CDR3 runs 14 residues. The V end lost 6 bases, the J end lost 3 bases, and 12 bases lay between the germline ends. The germline CDR1 and CDR2 sequences are SGDLS and YYNGEE.

The DNA for the CDR3 is TGTGCCAGCAGCTTACCGGAGAGCGGAAACACCATATATTTT. This translates into CASSLPESGNTIYF. This chain links TRBV11-2 with TRBJ1-3; no clear D. Trimming pared 2 bases from V and 4 bases from J, leaving 9 bases between. Germline V gene data show CDR1 as SGHAT and CDR2 as FQNNGV. CDR3 length equals 14 residues.

Only one count was recorded for this clonotype. The V and J genes are TRBV20-1 and TRBJ2-7, with 8 bases matching TRBD2. V lost 0 bases, J lost 4 bases, and 8 bases stayed unmatched. Germline CDR1 DFQATT, CDR2 SNEGSKA (reference sequence). This CDR3 is built from 15 residues. CDR3 DNA: TGCAGTGCTAGAGATTCGCGGGGGGTTACGTACGAGCAGTACTTC. This codes for CSARDSRGVTYEQYF.

The V and J genes are TRBV7-2 and TRBJ2-7, with TRBD1 matching over 9 bases. The length of the CDR3 is 15 residues. The V segment lost 1 base and the J segment 3 bases; nucleotides outside the gene matches: 4. Germline assignment: CDR1 SGHTA and CDR2 FQGNSA. The CDR3 reads CASSLEGQGSYEQYF. In nucleotides, the CDR3 is TGTGCCAGCAGCTTAGAGGGACAGGGTAGCTACGAGCAGTACTTC.

CDR3 sequence (DNA): TGTGCCAGCAGTGGCAGGGGGCTTACTGAAGCTTTCTTT. It translates to CASSGRGLTEAFF. V usage is TRBV2 and J usage is TRBJ1-1; 8 nucleotides align to TRBD1. CDR1 and CDR2 (germline): SNHLY, FYNNEI. The CDR3 runs 13 residues. Germline trimming cut 4 bases from V and 5 bases from J; bases unmatched to any gene: 3.

The table lists this clonotype with a few counts. The chain carries TRBV3-1 and TRBJ2-5, with 7 bases aligning to TRBD2. The J call may be wrong; the DNA end is better matched by TRBJ2-7. This CDR3 comprises 13 residues. Germline-derived CDR1 and CDR2 are LGHDT and YNNKEL (reference sequence). The CDR3 coding sequence is TGTGCCAGCAGCGCTAGAGCGGGGAACGAGCAGTACTTC. Encoded protein: CASSARAGNEQYF.

Worth noting for this clonotype: Germline is not matched at one junction end, which may reflect a read error. The chain employs TRBV4-1 and TRBJ1-6; tentative D call: TRBD1 (5 bases). Germline-derived CDR1 and CDR2 are MGHRA and YSYEKL. The CDR3 has 14 residues. This chain's CDR3 is CVSSQGRRDSPLHF. CDR3 bases: TGCGTCAGCAGCCAAGGTCGCAGGGATTCACCCCTCCACTTT.

There are a few counts of this clonotype. The rearrangement uses TRBV10-2 and TRBJ2-6, with D uncertain. This CDR3 contains 14 residues. Germline CDR1 and CDR2: WSHSY and SAAADI. V dropped 8 bases and J dropped 0 bases, with 8 bases sitting between them. CDR3 sequence (DNA): TGCGCCAGCGGCGCCGTCTCTGGGGCCAACGTCCTGACTTTC. It is translated as CASGAVSGANVLTF.

The V gene is TRBV18, the J gene TRBJ1-2; D unresolved. Germline V gene sequence: CDR1 KGHSH, CDR2 LQKENI. The CDR3 extends over 12 amino acids. V gave up 4 bases and J gave up 6 bases, with 9 bases separating them. The CDR3 DNA reads TGTGCCAGCTCACAGAGGGCTCATGGCTACACCTTC. It translates to CASSQRAHGYTF.

The chain links TRBV12-3 or TRBV12-4 to TRBJ2-5, with TRBD2 as a possible D gene (6 bases). The J call may be faulty, since TRBJ2-1 better matches the DNA end. The CDR3 consists of 14 residues. This CDR3 reads CASSTAGPYNEQFF. For the CDR3, the DNA is TGTGCCAGCAGTACCGCGGGGCCCTACAATGAGCAGTTCTTC.

This chain connects TRBV20-1 to TRBJ1-2; 9 bases are shared with TRBD1. The CDR3 runs to 14 residues. Losses at the gene ends were 0 bases for V and 7 bases for J; bases not matched to a gene: 6. In germline, CDR1 is DFQATT, CDR2 SNEGSKA (reference sequence). CDR3 in amino acids: CSARDQDRGRGYTF. DNA for the CDR3: TGCAGTGCTAGAGATCAGGACAGGGGACGTGGCTACACCTTC.

This clonotype was detected ten times or more. The rearrangement joins TRBV30 to TRBJ1-3; a weak D match, TRBD1 (5 bases). V lost 2 bases to trimming and J lost 2 bases, with 13 bases between them. CDR1 and CDR2 (germline): GTSNPN, SVGIG (reference sequence). The CDR3 spans 15 residues. Here the CDR3 reads CAWSSRPGTGNTIYF. For the CDR3, the DNA is TGTGCCTGGAGTTCACGACCAGGGACTGGAAACACCATATATTTT. Full variable domain (remainder filled in from reference TRBV30 and TRBJ1-3): SQTIHQWPATLVQPVGSPLSLECTVEGTSNPNLYWYRQAAGRGLQLLFYSVGIGQISSEVPQNLSASRPQDRQFILSSKKLLLSDSGFYLCAWSSRPGTGNTIYFGEGSWLTVV.

This clonotype came up a few times. The V call is TRBV12-3 or TRBV12-4, the J call TRBJ2-5, with D tentatively TRBD2 (6 bases). TRBJ2-1 matches the DNA end more closely, so the J call is doubtful. This CDR3 comprises 13 residues. The CDR3 protein is CASSRSQGGEQFF. The CDR3 region has the DNA TGTGCCAGCAGTCGCTCTCAGGGAGGTGAGCAGTTCTTC.

This clonotype was observed a few times. V and J are TRBV27 and TRBJ2-5; 8 nucleotides line up with TRBD1. The DNA end is a closer match to TRBJ2-1, so the J assignment may be wrong. Germline CDR1 MNHEY, CDR2 SMNVEV (reference sequence). The CDR3 runs 13 residues. The CDR3 reads CASSSTGAHEQFF. The DNA for the CDR3 is TGTGCCAGCAGTTCGACAGGGGCCCATGAGCAGTTCTTC.

At least ten counts were recorded for this clonotype. The chain carries TRBV7-9 and TRBJ1-5; unclear D gene. This CDR3 is built from 12 residues. Trimming shortened V by 6 bases and J by 7 bases, and 10 bases separated the two germline ends. Germline CDR1 reads SEHNR; CDR2 reads FQNEAQ (reference sequence). The CDR3 region is CASSPPGQPQHF. In nucleotides, the CDR3 is TGTGCCAGCAGTCCCCCGGGACAGCCCCAGCATTTT. Supplemented by reference TRBV7-9 and TRBJ1-5, the full variable domain reads DTGVSQNPRHKITKRGQNVTFRCDPISEHNRLYWYRQTLGQGPEFLTYFQNEAQLEKSRLLSDRFSAERPKGSFSTLEIQRTEQGDSAMYLCASSPPGQPQHFGDGTRLSIL.